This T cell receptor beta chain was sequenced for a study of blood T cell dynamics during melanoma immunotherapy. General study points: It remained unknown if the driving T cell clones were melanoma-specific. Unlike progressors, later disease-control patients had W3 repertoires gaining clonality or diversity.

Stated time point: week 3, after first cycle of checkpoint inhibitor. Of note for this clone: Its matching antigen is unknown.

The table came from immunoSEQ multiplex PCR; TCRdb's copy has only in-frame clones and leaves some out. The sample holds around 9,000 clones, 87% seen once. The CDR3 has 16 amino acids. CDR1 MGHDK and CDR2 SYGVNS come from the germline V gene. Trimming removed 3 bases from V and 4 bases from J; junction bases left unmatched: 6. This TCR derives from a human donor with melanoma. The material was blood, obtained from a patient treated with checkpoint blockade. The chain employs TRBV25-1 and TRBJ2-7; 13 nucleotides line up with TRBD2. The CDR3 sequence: CASSDGGLAGVYEQYF. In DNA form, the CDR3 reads TGTGCCAGCAGTGACGGCGGACTAGCGGGAGTATACGAGCAGTACTTC.